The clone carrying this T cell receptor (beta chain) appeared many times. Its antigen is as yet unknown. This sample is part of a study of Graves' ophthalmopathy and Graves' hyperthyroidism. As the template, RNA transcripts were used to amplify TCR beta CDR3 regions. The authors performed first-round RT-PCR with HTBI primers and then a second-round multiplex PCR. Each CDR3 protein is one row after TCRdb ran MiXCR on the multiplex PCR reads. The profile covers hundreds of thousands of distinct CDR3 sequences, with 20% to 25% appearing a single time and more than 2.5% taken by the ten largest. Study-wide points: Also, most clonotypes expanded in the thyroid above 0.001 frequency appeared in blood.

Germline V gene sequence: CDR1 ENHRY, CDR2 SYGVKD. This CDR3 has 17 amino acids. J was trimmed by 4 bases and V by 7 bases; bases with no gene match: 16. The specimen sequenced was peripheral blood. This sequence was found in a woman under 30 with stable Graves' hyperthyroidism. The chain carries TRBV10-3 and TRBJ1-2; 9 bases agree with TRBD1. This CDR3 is CAITSLATGGLSYGYTF. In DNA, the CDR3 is TGTGCCATCACCAGCCTCGCTACAGGGGGCTTAAGCTATGGCTACACCTTC.